The rows below give T cell receptor beta chains drawn from one sample of a study of T cells in Graves' hyperthyroidism and ophthalmopathy. TCRdb reprocessed the multiplex PCR reads with MiXCR, giving one entry per CDR3 protein. The profile shows 750,000 to 900,000 distinct CDR3 sequences, more than 30% of them singletons. The sequenced sample was blood. These TCRs come from a man aged 18 to 35 with Graves' hyperthyroidism. Both conserved end residues are part of each CDR3. A D gene is named only where the DNA matches it firmly. The size field is filled for only some rows; it gives once, few, many or a size class.

>.|TRBV19|.|TRBJ2-7
CASQGTPTYEQYF
TGTGCCAGCCAAGGGACCCCAACCTACGAGCAGTACTTC
>many|TRBV29-1|.|TRBJ1-5
CSVVGGPNQPQHF
TGCAGCGTTGTAGGGGGTCCCAATCAGCCCCAGCATTTT
>once|TRBV20-1|.|TRBJ1-1
CSARPGKVSTEAFF
TGCAGTGCTCGTCCAGGGAAGGTGAGCACTGAAGCTTTCTTT
>.|TRBV20-1|TRBD2|TRBJ2-7
CSAWGGLAGVSYEQYF
TGCAGTGCCTGGGGGGGGTTAGCGGGAGTAAGCTACGAGCAGTACTTC
>.|TRBV2|TRBD2|TRBJ2-7
CAGSELAGISYEQYF
TGTGCCGGCAGTGAACTAGCGGGGATTTCCTACGAGCAGTACTTC
>many|TRBV6-5|.|TRBJ2-7
CASSPRTGTYEQYF
TGTGCCAGCAGCCCACGGACGGGCACCTACGAGCAGTACTTC
>.|TRBV20-1|.|TRBJ2-7
CSADPTNTYEQYF
TGCAGTGCTGACCCGACAAATACTTACGAGCAGTACTTC
>few|TRBV12-3/TRBV12-4|.|TRBJ1-1
CASTIGGPNTEAFF
TGTGCCAGCACCATTGGGGGACCGAACACTGAAGCTTTCTTT
>few|TRBV20-1|.|TRBJ2-5
CSAVPGLQETQYF
TGCAGTGCAGTTCCGGGACTCCAGGAGACCCAGTACTTC
>.|TRBV29-1|.|TRBJ1-4
CSLGGVAEKLFF
TGCAGCTTGGGGGGGGTGGCGGAAAAACTGTTTTTT
>many|TRBV7-2|TRBD1|TRBJ1-1
CASSSGTGGTEAFF
TGTGCCAGCAGCTCCGGGACAGGGGGCACTGAAGCTTTCTTT
>.|TRBV15|.|TRBJ1-2
CATSRTFVGVGGYTF
TGTGCCACCAGCAGGACGTTTGTTGGGGTCGGAGGCTACACCTTC
>few|TRBV6-5|TRBD1|TRBJ2-5
CASSSVTGEETQYF
TGTGCCAGCAGTTCCGTGACAGGGGAAGAGACCCAGTACTTC
>.|TRBV5-1|.|TRBJ1-1
CATTTGHSMNTEAFF
TGCGCCACCACTACGGGACACTCCATGAACACTGAAGCTTTCTTT
>many|TRBV7-8|.|TRBJ1-3
CASSSDGISGNTIYF
TGTGCCAGCAGCTCGGACGGTATCTCTGGAAACACCATATATTTT
>.|TRBV20-1|.|TRBJ1-1
CSATYRASEAFF
TGCAGTGCTACATACAGGGCTTCTGAAGCTTTCTTT
>.|TRBV10-3|.|TRBJ2-7
CASRRTASSSYEQYF
TGTGCCAGCAGAAGGACAGCTTCTTCTTCCTACGAGCAGTACTTC
>.|TRBV5-5|.|TRBJ1-5
CASSLADSGAHQPQHF
TGTGCCAGCAGCTTAGCTGACAGTGGAGCTCATCAGCCCCAGCATTTT
>few|TRBV7-2|.|TRBJ2-7
CASSLLGVPYEQYF
TGTGCCAGCAGCTTATTAGGGGTCCCCTACGAGCAGTACTTC
>.|TRBV12-3/TRBV12-4|.|TRBJ1-1
CASLRHAPVTEAFF
TGTGCCAGCCTCCGACACGCCCCAGTCACTGAAGCTTTCTTT
>many|TRBV10-3|TRBD1|TRBJ1-2
CAIRDQRQGAGGYTF
TGTGCCATCAGAGATCAGCGACAGGGGGCTGGAGGCTACACCTTC
>few|TRBV7-2|.|TRBJ2-7
CASSLGGGIGYEQYF
TGTGCCAGCAGCTTAGGAGGGGGGATAGGCTACGAGCAGTACTTC
>many|TRBV9|.|TRBJ1-2
CASSRGRTADYGYTF
TGTGCCAGCAGCAGGGGTCGGACCGCTGACTATGGCTACACCTTC
>many|TRBV2|.|TRBJ2-2
CASSEEGGGTGELFF
TGTGCCAGCAGTGAAGAGGGAGGGGGCACCGGGGAGCTGTTTTTT
>few|TRBV9|.|TRBJ1-5
CASSVAPSWDQPQHF
TGTGCCAGCAGCGTTGCCCCGAGTTGGGATCAGCCCCAGCATTTT
>.|TRBV29-1|TRBD1|TRBJ2-7
CSDPGQAYEQYF
TGCAGCGATCCGGGACAGGCCTACGAGCAGTACTTC
>.|TRBV9|.|TRBJ2-7
CASSATPSSYEQYF
TGTGCCAGCAGCGCCACCCCTAGCTCCTACGAGCAGTACTTC
>.|TRBV9|.|TRBJ2-7
CAGSVGLLYYEQYF
TGTGCCGGCAGCGTCGGACTGCTATACTACGAGCAGTACTTC
>.|TRBV20-1|.|TRBJ1-1
CSAGDKGRKAFF
TGCAGTGCTGGAGATAAGGGAAGAAAAGCTTTCTTT
>.|TRBV9|.|TRBJ2-5
CASSVADRYQETQYF
TGTGCCAGCAGCGTAGCGGACAGATACCAAGAGACCCAGTACTTC
>.|TRBV15|.|TRBJ1-1
CATSRAGTTEAFF
TGTGCCACCAGCAGGGCAGGGACCACTGAAGCTTTCTTT
>.|TRBV7-9|.|TRBJ2-2
CASSQDSFANTGELFF
TGCGCCAGCAGCCAAGACAGCTTCGCGAACACCGGGGAGCTGTTTTTT
>.|TRBV6-5|.|TRBJ1-5
CASTYGTTANQPQHF
TGTGCCAGCACCTATGGTACGACAGCCAATCAGCCCCAGCATTTT
>few|TRBV10-3|TRBD2|TRBJ2-5
CASSTTSGGAEETQYF
TGTGCCAGCAGTACGACTAGCGGGGGGGCAGAAGAGACCCAGTACTTC
>.|TRBV10-3|TRBD2|TRBJ2-1
CAISGQLAGGYNEQFF
TGTGCCATCAGTGGCCAACTAGCGGGAGGTTACAATGAGCAGTTCTTC
>.|TRBV7-9|TRBD1|TRBJ1-2
CASSFWGTGGRPSYGYTF
TGTGCCAGCAGCTTTTGGGGGACAGGAGGAAGACCCTCGTATGGCTACACCTTC
>.|TRBV4-1|.|TRBJ2-5
CASSQAWRQTQYF
TGCGCCAGCAGCCAAGCATGGCGCCAGACCCAGTACTTC
>many|TRBV2|.|TRBJ1-1
CAASGDTEAFF
TGTGCCGCGTCAGGAGACACTGAAGCTTTCTTT
>.|TRBV6-5|.|TRBJ2-5
CASSPWGEETQYF
TGTGCCAGCAGTCCGTGGGGAGAAGAGACCCAGTACTTC
>.|TRBV9|.|TRBJ2-7
CASSVGRDLNEQYF
TGTGCCAGCAGCGTAGGTAGGGATCTAAACGAGCAGTACTTC
>.|TRBV7-2|.|TRBJ1-5
CASLGAQHF
TGTGCCAGCCTCGGGGCCCAGCATTTT
>.|TRBV7-2|TRBD2|TRBJ2-7
CASSLLAGGLGEQYF
TGTGCCAGCAGCTTACTAGCGGGAGGGCTGGGCGAGCAGTACTTC
>once|TRBV6-5|.|TRBJ1-1
CASSSPRAEAFF
TGTGCCAGCAGTTCCCCCCGGGCTGAAGCTTTCTTT
>many|TRBV10-3|.|TRBJ2-7
CAISETDAAYEQYF
TGTGCCATCAGTGAGACAGACGCGGCCTACGAGCAGTACTTC
>.|TRBV2|.|TRBJ2-5
CASSEALQGAGGETQYF
TGTGCCAGCAGTGAAGCGCTTCAAGGGGCTGGAGGAGAGACCCAGTACTTC
>.|TRBV29-1|.|TRBJ2-7
CSVEGGVGYNEQYF
TGCAGCGTTGAAGGGGGGGTAGGCTACAATGAGCAGTACTTC
>few|TRBV7-8|TRBD2|TRBJ2-7
CASSRLGLAGGWEQYF
TGTGCCAGCAGCCGATTGGGACTAGCGGGAGGTTGGGAGCAGTACTTC
>few|TRBV9|TRBD1|TRBJ1-4
CASSDDRAGEKLFF
TGTGCCAGCAGCGACGACAGGGCGGGGGAAAAACTGTTTTTT
>few|TRBV2|.|TRBJ1-5
CASSSGQTGNQPQHF
TGTGCCAGCAGTTCGGGGCAAACGGGCAATCAGCCCCAGCATTTT
>few|TRBV5-1|.|TRBJ1-6
CASSLEASQASPLHF
TGCGCCAGCAGCCTGGAGGCCTCCCAAGCCTCACCCCTCCACTTT
>.|TRBV12-3/TRBV12-4|.|TRBJ1-5
CASSYWDQPQHF
TGTGCCAGCAGTTACTGGGACCAGCCCCAGCATTTT
>.|TRBV7-2|TRBD1|TRBJ2-7
CASSYQTGGSYEQYF
TGTGCCAGCAGCTACCAAACAGGGGGCTCGTACGAGCAGTACTTC
>.|TRBV5-6|.|TRBJ2-2
CASSFTENTGELFF
TGTGCCAGCAGCTTTACAGAGAACACCGGGGAGCTGTTTTTT
>few|TRBV20-1|.|TRBJ2-7
CSARDRRTVSYEQYF
TGCAGTGCTAGAGATCGGAGGACAGTGTCCTACGAGCAGTACTTC